The clone carrying this T cell receptor (beta chain) was found once. The data stem from a study of CXCR4 blockade with PD-1 therapy in pancreatic cancer. The CDR3 has 16 residues. Germline values: CDR1 SQVTM, CDR2 ANQGSEA. Trimming took 6 bases from V and 0 from J, leaving 18 bases between them. Clones were read by immunoSEQ multiplex PCR, and TCRdb kept only the in-frame ones, dropping some. The sample has about 8,900 clones; around 50% are singletons. The V call is TRBV29-1, the J call TRBJ2-1; no reliable D call. This receptor was obtained from a human donor with pancreatic ductal adenocarcinoma. Sequencing input: tumor tissue. The DNA of the CDR3 is TGCAGCGTCCTGGGTGGGGAACTGGGCTCCTACAATGAGCAGTTCTTC. Protein product: CSVLGGELGSYNEQFF.